These 29 T cell receptor beta chains were all obtained from the same sample, sequenced in a study of OX40 agonist ivuxolimab in advanced cancers. This table comes from immunoSEQ multiplex PCR, and its TCRdb copy is limited to in-frame clones, with some not included. Counted here are around 68,000 clones, about 85% occurring once; the ten biggest clones make up roughly 2.5%. The sequences come from CD4+ or CD8+ T cells sorted from blood, collected in a trial of the OX40 agonist ivuxolimab. These receptors all stem from an adult with an advanced solid tumor such as melanoma, head and neck, liver or kidney cancer.

This CDR3 is CASKPGHSTDTQYF. The CDR3 nucleotides read TGCGCCAGCAAGCCGGGACACAGCACAGATACGCAGTATTTT. V gene TRBV5-1 combines with J gene TRBJ2-3; tentatively, D is TRBD1 (6 bases). The V gene's germline CDR1 is SGHRS and CDR2 YFSETQ. V was clipped by 6 bases and J by 0 bases, with 11 bases between them. The CDR3 covers 14 residues.

This clone came up once. The chain recombines TRBV5-8 with TRBJ2-3; D not certain. The CDR3 loop spans 14 amino acids. Germline V gives CDR1 SGHTS, CDR2 YDEGEE. The V end was cut by 3 bases, the J end by 0 bases, with 8 bases between. CDR3 DNA: TGTGCCAGCAGCTCCCGGCCTAGCACAGATACGCAGTATTTT. Its protein product is CASSSRPSTDTQYF. Full variable domain (rest looked up from reference TRBV5-8 and TRBJ2-3): EAGVTQSPTHLIKTRGQQATLRCSPISGHTSVYWYQQALGLGLQFLLWYDEGEERNRGNFPPRFSGRQFPNYSSELNVNALELEDSALYLCASSSRPSTDTQYFGPGTRLTVL.

The sample holds one count of this clone. The rearrangement uses TRBV28 and TRBJ1-3; perhaps TRBD1 as D (6 bases). Per germline, CDR1 MDHEN and CDR2 SYDVKM. This CDR3 has 14 amino acids. Trimming pared 7 bases from V and 8 bases from J, leaving 18 bases between. CDR3 protein: CASTLAVQGHTIYF. CDR3 sequence (DNA): TGTGCCAGCACCCTCGCAGTACAGGGCCACACCATATATTTT.

This chain connects TRBV7-3 to TRBJ2-7; D call uncertain. Germline V gene data show CDR1 as SGHTA and CDR2 as FQGTGA. Deletions cut 5 bases from V and 3 bases from J, with 11 bases between. This CDR3 comprises 13 residues. CDR3 region: CASSVAEGYEQYF. As DNA, the CDR3 is TGTGCCAGCAGCGTAGCCGAAGGCTACGAGCAGTACTTC. The full variable domain, with the rest looked up from reference TRBV7-3 and TRBJ2-7, is GAGVSQTPSNKVTEKGKYVELRCDPISGHTALYWYRQSLGQGPEFLIYFQGTGAADDSGLPNDRFFAVRPEGSVSTLKIQRTERGDSAVYLCASSVAEGYEQYFGPGTRLTVT.

V usage is TRBV4-2 and J usage is TRBJ2-1; TRBD1 matches at 10 bases. The germline CDR1 and CDR2 sequences are LGHNA and YNFKEQ. The junction had 6 bases not matched to a gene; V was cut back by 4 bases and J by 9 bases. CDR3 length: 14 amino acids. The CDR3 here is CASSRGTGEVEQFF. The CDR3, as DNA: TGTGCCAGCAGCCGTGGGACAGGGGAAGTTGAGCAGTTCTTC.

The J gene is TRBJ2-3, the V gene TRBV12-5; D assignment may be TRBD1 or TRBD2 (6 bases each). The CDR3 consists of 16 residues. Trimming took off 7 bases at V and 4 bases at J, with 21 bases between the two ends. CDR1 is LGHNT, CDR2 FRNRAP, per germline. The CDR3 nucleotides read TGTGCTAGTGCCCCGGGGCAGGGGCGCGGGGCAGATACGCAGTATTTT. Translating gives CASAPGQGRGADTQYF.

The CDR3 DNA is TGTGCCAGCAGCCCGGTTGTAGGCTATGGCTACACCTTC. Protein product: CASSPVVGYGYTF. The rearrangement joins TRBV7-2 to TRBJ1-2, with D unclear. Germline CDR1 and CDR2: SGHTA and FQGNSA. The CDR3 has 13 residues. Trimming removed 5 bases from V and 4 bases from J, with 11 bases in between.

This chain uses TRBV6-1 with TRBJ2-7; 14 bases map to TRBD2. Germline trimming cut 1 base from V and 0 bases from J; bases unmatched to any gene: 5. The V gene's germline CDR1 is MNHNS and CDR2 SASEGT. The CDR3 runs 18 residues. The CDR3 DNA reads TGTGCCAGCAGTGAAGGTCCGGGACTAGCGGGGGTCTCCTACGAGCAGTACTTC. This codes for CASSEGPGLAGVSYEQYF.

The chain recombines TRBV19 with TRBJ1-4; D may be TRBD1 (6 bases). Germline CDR1 reads LNHDA; CDR2 reads SQIVND (reference sequence). CDR3 size: 18 residues. The V end was cut by 7 bases, the J end by 3 bases, with 24 bases between. Here the CDR3 reads CASTHQTGVLAANEKLFF. In DNA form, the CDR3 reads TGTGCCAGTACCCATCAGACAGGCGTCCTTGCAGCTAATGAAAAACTGTTTTTT.

The CDR3 sequence is CAWRLAGGPGEQFF. As DNA, the CDR3 is TGTGCCTGGAGACTAGCGGGGGGGCCAGGTGAGCAGTTCTTC. The gene calls are TRBV30 and TRBJ2-1, with 13 bases matching TRBD2. CDR1 GTSNPN and CDR2 SVGIG come from the germline V gene (reference sequence). This CDR3 comprises 14 residues. The V gene end was trimmed by 3 bases and the J gene end by 9 bases; junction bases not matched to a gene: 5.

The chain employs TRBV11-3 and TRBJ1-4; a possible D gene is TRBD1 (5 bases). V lost 3 bases and J lost 6, with 14 bases in between. This CDR3 comprises 15 residues. Per germline, CDR1 SGHNT and CDR2 YENEEA. The chain's CDR3 is CASSFGGGTDEKLFF. CDR3 nucleotide sequence: TGTGCCAGCAGCTTTGGCGGCGGGACGGATGAAAAACTGTTTTTT.

The chain is built from TRBV28 and TRBJ2-7; weak D call: TRBD2 (5 bases). The CDR3 length is 16 residues. The V end lost 1 base, the J end lost 3 bases, and 16 bases lay between the germline ends. Germline V CDR1 and CDR2: MDHEN, SYDVKM. CDR3 protein: CASSLSGGLMDYEQYF. The DNA for the CDR3 is TGTGCCAGCAGTTTATCGGGCGGGCTGATGGACTACGAGCAGTACTTC.

CDR3 bases: TGTGCCAGCAGCCCGTGGGACGGAACCTACGAGCAGTACTTC. It codes for CASSPWDGTYEQYF. V and J are TRBV7-9 and TRBJ2-7; D possibly matches TRBD1 or TRBD2 (5 bases each). Germline values: CDR1 SEHNR, CDR2 FQNEAQ (reference sequence). Trimming removed 5 bases at V and 2 bases at J, with 13 bases between. The CDR3 loop spans 14 amino acids. Full variable domain (outside the CDR3, taken from reference TRBV7-9 and TRBJ2-7): DTGVSQNPRHKITKRGQNVTFRCDPISEHNRLYWYRQTLGQGPEFLTYFQNEAQLEKSRLLSDRFSAERPKGSFSTLEIQRTEQGDSAMYLCASSPWDGTYEQYFGPGTRLTVT.

This chain joins TRBV5-6 and TRBJ2-7, with 10 bases that match TRBD2. The length of the CDR3 is 15 residues. The germline V gene has CDR1 SGHDT and CDR2 YYEEEE. The trim removed 4 bases at V and 2 bases at J, leaving 6 bases unmatched. DNA for the CDR3: TGTGCCAGCAGCCCGACTAGCGGGTACACCTACGAGCAGTACTTC. It specifies CASSPTSGYTYEQYF.

The V and J genes are TRBV6-1 and TRBJ2-5; D not resolved. Matching the DNA end better, TRBJ2-7 makes the J call doubtful. Germline V lookup: CDR1 MNHNS, CDR2 SASEGT. The CDR3 sequence is 12 residues long. The CDR3 loop is CASSEAGYEQYF. The CDR3 DNA is TGTGCCAGCAGTGAAGCGGGTTACGAGCAGTACTTC.

The rearrangement uses TRBV5-1 and TRBJ2-3; maybe TRBD1 (5 bases). Per the germline V gene, CDR1 is SGHRS and CDR2 is YFSETQ. The CDR3 is 13 residues long. V dropped 4 bases and J dropped 4 bases, with 10 bases sitting between them. The CDR3 region is CASSNAGPDTQYF. The CDR3 coding sequence is TGCGCCAGCAGCAACGCAGGGCCAGATACGCAGTATTTT.

Remarks on this clone: This specimen includes other DNA sequences encoding the same CDR3. The CDR3 DNA is TGTGCCAGCAGCGTAGTACCCAGTCCCAATGAGCAGTTCTTC. This sequence encodes CASSVVPSPNEQFF. V usage is TRBV9 and J usage is TRBJ2-1; D gene unclear. Germline V CDR1 and CDR2: SGDLS, YYNGEE. The CDR3 spans 14 residues. Trimming pared 0 bases from V and 6 bases from J, leaving 10 bases between.

This clone was seen more than once but under ten times. The chain links TRBV2 to TRBJ1-5; D gene unclear. Germline loops: CDR1 SNHLY, CDR2 FYNNEI. V dropped 3 bases and J dropped 4 bases, with 19 bases sitting between them. This CDR3 contains 17 residues. CDR3 residues: CASSEGQLNAGNQPQHF. The CDR3, as DNA: TGTGCCAGCAGTGAGGGTCAGCTAAATGCTGGGAATCAGCCCCAGCATTTT.

The rearrangement uses TRBV2 and TRBJ2-5; D is unresolved. This CDR3 is built from 13 residues. Per the germline V gene, CDR1 is SNHLY and CDR2 is FYNNEI. Deletions cut 0 bases from V and 0 bases from J, with 2 bases between. CDR3 residues: CASSEAYQETQYF. The CDR3 region has the DNA TGTGCCAGCAGTGAAGCGTACCAAGAGACCCAGTACTTC.

About this clone: Since the CDR3 does not end with the conserved phenylalanine or tryptophan, this likely comes from a read error. The limits of the CDR3 on the DNA are not certain, so only TCRdb's listed CDR3 is given. The J gene is TRBJ1-2, the V gene TRBV7-6. Including both end residues, the CDR3 is 13 amino acids long. Per the germline V gene, CDR1 is SGHVS and CDR2 is FNYEAQ. The CDR3 sequence: CASLRGDIWSSPV.

J is TRBJ2-2 and V is TRBV5-6, with D perhaps TRBD1 (6 bases). The CDR3 spans 15 residues. Trimming stripped 3 bases from V and 3 bases from J, with 12 bases between. The V gene's germline CDR1 is SGHDT and CDR2 YYEEEE. The CDR3 reads CASSSRDKHTGELFF. CDR3 bases: TGTGCCAGCAGCTCCCGGGACAAACACACCGGGGAGCTGTTTTTT.

This clone was counted ten times or more. This chain joins TRBV6-6 and TRBJ1-2; maybe TRBD1 (5 bases). The V gene's germline CDR1 is MNHNY and CDR2 SVGAGI (reference sequence). Trimming removed 2 bases from V and 6 bases from J, with 19 bases in between. The CDR3 extends over 16 amino acids. Here the CDR3 DNA reads TGTGCCAGCAGTTACCAAACCTCCGGAGGGGTCCATGGCTACACCTTC. Translating it yields CASSYQTSGGVHGYTF.

The V and J genes are TRBV6-6 and TRBJ1-2, with D possibly matching TRBD1 (6 bases). CDR1 MNHNY and CDR2 SVGAGI come from the germline V gene (reference sequence). CDR3 length: 12 amino acids. V lost 6 bases, J lost 7 bases, and 12 bases lay in between. In nucleotides, the CDR3 is TGTGCCAGCAGGGACAGTTGGCGTGGCTACACCTTC. This codes for CASRDSWRGYTF.

This clone has a handful of counts. The chain recombines TRBV9 with TRBJ2-1; D assignment may be TRBD1 or TRBD2 (5 bases each). V was cut by 0 bases and J by 7 bases, with 20 bases left in between. Germline lookup yields CDR1 SGDLS and CDR2 YYNGEE. The CDR3 consists of 17 residues. The chain's CDR3 is CASSVARGGDGSNEQFF. The CDR3 DNA reads as TGTGCCAGCAGCGTAGCTCGGGGTGGGGACGGTAGTAATGAGCAGTTCTTC.

The chain employs TRBV19 and TRBJ2-5; D not certain. Germline V gene sequence: CDR1 LNHDA, CDR2 SQIVND (reference sequence). The V end was cut by 2 bases, the J end by 0 bases, with 7 bases between. This CDR3 contains 14 residues. The CDR3 DNA is TGTGCCAGTAGTATACGCCCAGACCAAGAGACCCAGTACTTC. As protein: CASSIRPDQETQYF.

This clone has just one count. The rearrangement links TRBV28 to TRBJ2-1; TRBD2 is a possible D gene (5 bases). The ends were cut back, 5 bases at V and 8 bases at J, with 22 bases in the middle. Germline loops: CDR1 MDHEN, CDR2 SYDVKM. CDR3 length: 16 amino acids. The CDR3 DNA sequence: TGTGCCAGCAGTCCGGCTGGGCCACGGGGTAGCGATGAGCAGTTCTTC. Its protein is CASSPAGPRGSDEQFF.

V and J are TRBV10-1 and TRBJ2-7, with TRBD2 identical over 10 bases. CDR3 size: 15 residues. Unmatched junction bases numbered 5, after V lost 0 bases and J lost 6 bases. Germline CDR1 and CDR2: WNHNN and SYGVQD (reference sequence). Written as DNA, the CDR3 is TGCGCCAGCAGTGAGTCGTCTAGCGGGAGCATCGAGCAGTACTTC. Translating it yields CASSESSSGSIEQYF.

The chain couples TRBV28 to TRBJ2-3, with 7 bases identical to TRBD1. The CDR3 spans 13 residues. CDR1 is MDHEN, CDR2 SYDVKM, per germline. Trimming cost V 7 bases and J 3 bases; bases outside gene matches: 4. The CDR3 region has the DNA TGTGCCAGCATGACAGGGATGACAGATACGCAGTATTTT. It encodes CASMTGMTDTQYF.

The rearrangement joins TRBV7-2 to TRBJ2-2, with D perhaps given as TRBD1 or TRBD2 (5 bases each). Trimming removed 5 bases from V and 6 bases from J, with 16 bases in between. Per the germline V gene, CDR1 is SGHTA and CDR2 is FQGNSA. There are 15 residues in the CDR3. CDR3 in DNA: TGTGCCAGCAGCCAAGGGACGGGCCTACCCGGGGAGCTGTTTTTT. This encodes CASSQGTGLPGELFF.